This entry is about one T cell receptor beta chain. Antigen unknown. V gave up 7 bases and J gave up 4 bases, with 10 bases separating them. Per germline, CDR1 ENHRY and CDR2 SYGVKD. The CDR3 has 13 residues. The data are from a study of cytomegalovirus exposure and HLA in healthy donors. Overall study findings and caveats: The authors enumerated 150 to 200 TCR beta chains as linked to cytomegalovirus.

The repertoire was sequenced with immunoSEQ multiplex PCR; TCRdb's copy has only in-frame clones and lacks some. The sample has around 250,000 clones; around 91% are singletons. The material sequenced was PBMCs. This TCR derives from a woman aged 18-30 years in good health and CMV-seronegative. This chain joins TRBV10-3 and TRBJ1-4, with D possibly being TRBD1 (5 bases). The CDR3 DNA sequence: TGTGCCATCACAGGGTCCGTTAATGAAAAACTGTTTTTT. This gives the protein CAITGSVNEKLFF.